Below, 19 T cell receptor beta chains from the same sample are listed, as sequenced in a study of PD-1 blockade in classical Hodgkin lymphoma (TCRdb year 2020). The library was built by means of the immunoSEQ multiplex PCR assay. TCRdb stores this immuneACCESS table with in-frame sequences only. Part of the clones is absent; in the studies checked, under half of the shortfall reflects unresolved V genes, and no reason is known for the rest. The sample includes about 98,000 clones, with 80% to 95% observed a single time. The top ten clonotypes cover roughly 2.8% of the sample. Taken with the paper, the label for time point translates to: cycle 1 day 1 (C1D1), immediately before nivolumab initiation. Relapse after autologous stem cell transplantation had occurred in all trial patients, and cohorts A, B and C were distinguished by prior brentuximab vedotin exposure. Specimen: peripheral blood mononuclear cells (PBMCs), collected at baseline. All receptors come from a human donor with classical Hodgkin lymphoma.

This sequence joins TRBV7-9 and TRBJ1-1; TRBD1 matches at 10 bases. The CDR3 consists of 14 residues. Per the germline V gene, CDR1 is SEHNR and CDR2 is FQNEAQ (reference sequence). V lost 7 bases to trimming and J lost 11 bases; unmatched junction nucleotides: 13. CDR3: CASTNHRQGAVAFF. DNA of the CDR3: TGTGCCAGCACCAACCACAGACAGGGGGCGGTGGCTTTCTTT.

V gene TRBV5-4 combines with J gene TRBJ2-7; TRBD1 or TRBD2 may be the D gene (6 bases each). Trimming pared 0 bases from V and 0 bases from J, leaving 10 bases between. Germline CDR1 reads SGHNT; CDR2 reads YYREEE (reference sequence). The CDR3 is 15 amino acids. CDR3: CASSLEGGHSYEQYF. The DNA for the CDR3 is TGTGCCAGCAGCTTGGAAGGGGGGCACTCCTACGAGCAGTACTTC.

V gene TRBV5-1 combines with J gene TRBJ1-1; 7 bases match TRBD1. V lost 0 bases, J lost 6 bases, and 5 bases stayed unmatched. The CDR3 runs to 14 residues. Germline V gives CDR1 SGHRS, CDR2 YFSETQ. The CDR3 reads CASSLATGFAEAFF. CDR3 nucleotides: TGCGCCAGCAGCTTGGCGACAGGGTTCGCTGAAGCTTTCTTT.

The chain carries TRBV18 and TRBJ2-7; D might be TRBD1 (5 bases). CDR3 length equals 14 residues. Deletions cut 2 bases from V and 2 bases from J, with 10 bases between. CDR1 and CDR2 (germline): KGHSH, LQKENI. CDR3 nucleotide sequence: TGTGCCAGCTCACCAGCAAAGGGGCCCTACGAGCAGTACTTC. It specifies CASSPAKGPYEQYF.

The chain carries TRBV30 and TRBJ1-1, with D tentatively TRBD1 (6 bases). This CDR3 spans 13 amino acids. Germline V gene sequence: CDR1 GTSNPN, CDR2 SVGIG (reference sequence). Trimming left V 4 bases short and J 7 bases short, with 16 bases between. Here the CDR3 DNA reads TGTGCCTGGAATTCGGCGGGGGCCGTTGAAGCTTTCTTT. The encoded protein is CAWNSAGAVEAFF.

This rearrangement joins TRBV6-5 to TRBJ2-7; perhaps TRBD1 as D (6 bases). CDR3 length: 14 amino acids. CDR1 and CDR2 (germline): MNHEY, SVGAGI. The V end was cut by 6 bases, the J end by 2 bases, with 14 bases between. The CDR3 nucleotides read TGTGCCAGCAGACGACAAAAGGGGGCCTACGAGCAGTACTTC. Translation: CASRRQKGAYEQYF.

The CDR3 loop is CSVGWLRASGFIEQFF. In DNA, the CDR3 is TGCAGCGTTGGTTGGTTAAGGGCTAGCGGGTTTATTGAGCAGTTCTTC. The gene calls are TRBV29-1 and TRBJ2-1; 8 positions agree with TRBD2. The V segment lost 4 bases and the J segment 9 bases; nucleotides outside the gene matches: 17. The CDR3 runs to 16 residues. CDR1 is SQVTM and CDR2 is ANQGSEA in the germline V gene.

This clone was recorded only once. The chain recombines TRBV19 with TRBJ1-5; a weak D match, TRBD1 (6 bases). The V gene's germline CDR1 is LNHDA and CDR2 SQIVND (reference sequence). CDR3 length equals 15 residues. V was trimmed by 6 bases and J by 7 bases, leaving 19 bases between them. This chain's CDR3 is CASSSARGVWQPQHF. The CDR3 DNA sequence: TGTGCCAGTAGCTCCGCGAGGGGGGTGTGGCAGCCCCAGCATTTT.

CDR3 amino acids: CASSTGTAGANVLTF. For the CDR3, the DNA is TGTGCCAGCAGCACCGGGACAGCTGGGGCCAACGTCCTGACTTTC. J is TRBJ2-6 and V is TRBV5-4; 7 bases align to TRBD1. The CDR3 covers 15 residues. In germline, CDR1 is SGHNT, CDR2 YYREEE (reference sequence). V was pared by 4 bases and J by 2 bases, with 3 bases of the junction left unmatched.

The CDR3 nucleotides are TGTGCCAGTAGTATAGCTGCCAGGTCCTACAATGAGCAGTTCTTC. It specifies CASSIAARSYNEQFF. The chain combines TRBV19 with TRBJ2-1; D is undetermined. The ends were cut back, 1 base at V and 1 base at J, with 8 bases in the middle. The CDR3 consists of 15 residues. Germline V gene data show CDR1 as LNHDA and CDR2 as SQIVND (reference sequence).

This clone was picked up a small number of times. CDR3 in DNA: TGCAGCGTGGCTGGACAGGGCACAGCTTTCTTT. Translation gives CSVAGQGTAFF. J is TRBJ1-1 and V is TRBV29-1; 8 bases match TRBD1. The CDR3 is 11 amino acids. Germline lookup yields CDR1 SQVTM and CDR2 ANQGSEA. Unmatched junction bases numbered 7, after V lost 6 bases and J lost 10 bases.

The genes are TRBV27 and TRBJ2-3, with D possibly matching TRBD2 (6 bases). Trimming took off 7 bases at V and 4 bases at J, with 15 bases between the two ends. CDR1 and CDR2 (germline): MNHEY, SMNVEV (reference sequence). The CDR3 consists of 14 residues. The CDR3: CASMEGLGADTQYF. The CDR3 bases are TGTGCCAGCATGGAGGGACTGGGGGCAGATACGCAGTATTTT.

The CDR3 reads CASSPLVEQFF. For the CDR3, the DNA is TGTGCCAGCAGCCCCTTAGTTGAGCAGTTCTTC. The chain joins TRBV6-5 to TRBJ2-1; D not certain. The CDR3 is 11 amino acids. CDR1 and CDR2 from the germline V gene are MNHEY and SVGAGI. With 6 bases removed from V and 9 bases from J, the gap between germline ends came to 9 bases.

A few counts support this clone. This rearrangement joins TRBV7-6 to TRBJ1-1, with a tentative D call TRBD1 (5 bases). The V end was cut by 4 bases, the J end by 0 bases, with 6 bases between. CDR3 length: 13 residues. Germline V CDR1 and CDR2: SGHVS, FNYEAQ. DNA of the CDR3: TGTGCCAGCAGCTACAGGTTGAACACTGAAGCTTTCTTT. It encodes CASSYRLNTEAFF.

The V gene is TRBV9, the J gene TRBJ2-3, with 10 bases lining up with TRBD2. The CDR3 has 16 residues. After removal of 4 bases from V and 4 bases from J, the junction contained 9 bases not matched to a gene. CDR1 SGDLS and CDR2 YYNGEE come from the germline V gene. DNA of the CDR3: TGTGCCAGCAGCATTATTTTAGCGGGGGGACCAGATACGCAGTATTTT. Amino acid sequence: CASSIILAGGPDTQYF. The complete variable domain, with remaining parts taken from reference TRBV9 and TRBJ2-3, reads DSGVTQTPKHLITATGQRVTLRCSPRSGDLSVYWYQQSLDQGLQFLIQYYNGEERAKGNILERFSAQQFPDLHSELNLSSLELGDSALYFCASSIILAGGPDTQYFGPGTRLTVL.

The chain couples TRBV9 to TRBJ2-3, with a weak D call TRBD1 (5 bases). V lost 0 bases and J 3 bases, leaving 17 bases between the germline ends. The CDR3 sequence is 17 residues long. Germline V gene data show CDR1 as SGDLS and CDR2 as YYNGEE. The CDR3 loop reads CASSVGGAGSTTDTQYF. The CDR3 DNA sequence: TGTGCCAGCAGCGTAGGGGGTGCAGGGTCGACGACAGATACGCAGTATTTT. The full variable domain, with the rest looked up from reference TRBV9 and TRBJ2-3, is DSGVTQTPKHLITATGQRVTLRCSPRSGDLSVYWYQQSLDQGLQFLIQYYNGEERAKGNILERFSAQQFPDLHSELNLSSLELGDSALYFCASSVGGAGSTTDTQYFGPGTRLTVL.

This rearrangement joins TRBV6-1 to TRBJ2-1; 7 bases map to TRBD1. The CDR3 is 15 amino acids. CDR1 is MNHNS and CDR2 is SASEGT in the germline V gene. V was pared by 6 bases and J by 4 bases, with 9 bases of the junction left unmatched. The CDR3 coding sequence is TGTGCCAGCAGCCAAAGGGACAGATCATACAATGAGCAGTTCTTC. Translated, it gives CASSQRDRSYNEQFF.

The chain uses TRBV7-3 and TRBJ1-1, with D perhaps TRBD1 (5 bases). The CDR3 covers 14 residues. Germline CDR1 is SGHTA and CDR2 is FQGTGA. V was pared by 5 bases and J by 5 bases, with 15 bases between. The CDR3 region has the DNA TGTGCCAGCAGCAGAGACAGCGCCGGGACTGAAGCTTTCTTT. This codes for CASSRDSAGTEAFF.

The genes are TRBV7-6 and TRBJ2-2, with D maybe TRBD1 (6 bases). From germline, CDR1 is SGHVS and CDR2 FNYEAQ. The CDR3 extends over 15 amino acids. The V end lost 1 base, the J end lost 6 bases, and 12 bases lay between the germline ends. The chain's CDR3 is CASSLGQGIAGELFF. The DNA for the CDR3 is TGTGCCAGCAGCTTAGGGCAGGGGATAGCCGGGGAGCTGTTTTTT.